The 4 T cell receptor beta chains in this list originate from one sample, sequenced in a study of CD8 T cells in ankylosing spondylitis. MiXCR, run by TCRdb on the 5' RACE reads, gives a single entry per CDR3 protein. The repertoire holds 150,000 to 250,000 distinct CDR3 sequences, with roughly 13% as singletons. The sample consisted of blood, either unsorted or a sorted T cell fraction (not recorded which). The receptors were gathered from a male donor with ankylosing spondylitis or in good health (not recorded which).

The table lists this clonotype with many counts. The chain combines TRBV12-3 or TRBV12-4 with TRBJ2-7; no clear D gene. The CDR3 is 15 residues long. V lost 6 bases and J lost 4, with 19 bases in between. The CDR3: CASSPFGAGQYEQYF. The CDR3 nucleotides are TGTGCCAGCAGCCCTTTCGGTGCCGGGCAATACGAGCAGTACTTC.

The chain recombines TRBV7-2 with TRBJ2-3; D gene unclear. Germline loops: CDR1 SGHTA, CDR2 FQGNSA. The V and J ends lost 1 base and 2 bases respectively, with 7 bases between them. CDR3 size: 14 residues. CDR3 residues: CASSLGPYTDTQYF. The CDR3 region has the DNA TGTGCCAGCAGCTTAGGCCCCTACACAGATACGCAGTATTTT.

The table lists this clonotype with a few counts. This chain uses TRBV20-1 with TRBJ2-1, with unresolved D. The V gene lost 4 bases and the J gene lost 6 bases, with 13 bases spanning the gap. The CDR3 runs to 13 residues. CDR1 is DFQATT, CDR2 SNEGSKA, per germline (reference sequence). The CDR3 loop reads CSATPRISNEQFF. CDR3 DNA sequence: TGCAGTGCTACCCCCCGGATTAGCAATGAGCAGTTCTTC.

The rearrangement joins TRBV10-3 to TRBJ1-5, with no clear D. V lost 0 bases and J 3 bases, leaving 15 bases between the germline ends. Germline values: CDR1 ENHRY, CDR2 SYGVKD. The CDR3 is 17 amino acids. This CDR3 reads CAISESFGEPSNQPQHF. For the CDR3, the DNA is TGTGCCATCAGTGAGTCTTTCGGGGAGCCCTCCAATCAGCCCCAGCATTTT.